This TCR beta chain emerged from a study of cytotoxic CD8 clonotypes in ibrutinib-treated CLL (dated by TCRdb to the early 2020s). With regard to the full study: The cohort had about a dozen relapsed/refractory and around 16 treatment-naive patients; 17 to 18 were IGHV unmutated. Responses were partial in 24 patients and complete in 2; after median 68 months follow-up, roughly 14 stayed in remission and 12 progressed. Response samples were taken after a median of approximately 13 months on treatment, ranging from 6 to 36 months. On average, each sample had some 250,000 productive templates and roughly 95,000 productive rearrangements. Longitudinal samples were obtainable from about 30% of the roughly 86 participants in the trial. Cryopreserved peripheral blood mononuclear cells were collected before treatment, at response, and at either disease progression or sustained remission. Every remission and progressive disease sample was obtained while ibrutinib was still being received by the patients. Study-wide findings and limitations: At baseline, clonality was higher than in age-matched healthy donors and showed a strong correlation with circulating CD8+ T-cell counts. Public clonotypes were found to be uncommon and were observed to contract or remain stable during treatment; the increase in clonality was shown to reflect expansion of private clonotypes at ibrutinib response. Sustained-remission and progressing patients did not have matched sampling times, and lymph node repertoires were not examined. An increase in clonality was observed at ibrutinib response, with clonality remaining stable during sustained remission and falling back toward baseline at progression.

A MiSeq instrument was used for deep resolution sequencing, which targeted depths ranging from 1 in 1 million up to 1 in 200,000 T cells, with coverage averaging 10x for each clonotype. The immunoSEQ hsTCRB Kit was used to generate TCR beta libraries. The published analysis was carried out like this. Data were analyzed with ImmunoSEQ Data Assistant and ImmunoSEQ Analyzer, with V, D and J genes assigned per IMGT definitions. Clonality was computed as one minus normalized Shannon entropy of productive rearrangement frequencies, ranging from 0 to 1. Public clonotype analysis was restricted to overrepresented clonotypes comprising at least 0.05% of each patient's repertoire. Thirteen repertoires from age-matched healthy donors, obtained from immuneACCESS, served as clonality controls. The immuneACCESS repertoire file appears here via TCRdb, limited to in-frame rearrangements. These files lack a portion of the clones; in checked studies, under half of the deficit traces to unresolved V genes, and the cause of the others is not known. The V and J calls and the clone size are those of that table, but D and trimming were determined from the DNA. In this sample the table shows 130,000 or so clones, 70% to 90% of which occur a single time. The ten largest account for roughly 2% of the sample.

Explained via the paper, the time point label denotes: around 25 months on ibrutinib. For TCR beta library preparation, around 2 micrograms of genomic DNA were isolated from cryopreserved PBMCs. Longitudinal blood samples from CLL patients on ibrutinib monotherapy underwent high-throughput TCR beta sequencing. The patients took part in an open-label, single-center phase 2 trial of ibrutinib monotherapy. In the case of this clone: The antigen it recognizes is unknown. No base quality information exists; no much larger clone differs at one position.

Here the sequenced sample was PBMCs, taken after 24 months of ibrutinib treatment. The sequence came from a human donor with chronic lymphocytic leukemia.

Read as DNA, the sequence is TGTGCCAGTAGCGGGAGGAACACCGGGGAGCTGTTTTTT. It codes for CASSGRNTGELFF. This chain joins TRBV19 to TRBJ2-2; TRBD2 is possibly the D segment (6 matching bases). Taken from the germline V gene (reference sequence), the CDR1 and CDR2 loops are LNHDA and SQIVND. From its cysteine to its phenylalanine, the CDR3 spans 13 amino acids. Of all the DNA, just the CDR3 is kept, 39 bases in frame from base 1. Between the V and J ends, shortened by 6 bases and 1 base respectively, the junction contains 6 bases.